This TCR beta chain was retrieved from a study of PD-1 blockade in mismatch repair-deficient tumors (TCRdb year 2017). Study-wide context: Between late 2013 and 2016, 86 consecutive patients with 11 to 12 mismatch repair-deficient cancer types, all previously treated and progressing, were enrolled in the trial. Deep sequencing of TCR CDR3 regions was used to track tumor-associated T cell clones in peripheral blood of patients responding to PD-1 blockade.

Receptor libraries were prepared by the immunoSEQ multiplex PCR assay. TCRdb provides this immuneACCESS table in a form limited to in-frame rearrangements. Some clones are lacking; in checked studies, under half of them reflect an unresolved V gene, and why the rest are absent is not known. The sample includes roughly 80,000 clones, with over 75% observed a single time. The ten largest clones add up to just over 2.5% of the sample. For CDR1 and CDR2, the germline V gene lists SQVTM and ANQGSEA. Ends trimmed: V by 1 base, J by 0 bases; bases unmatched to a gene: 3. Including the terminal cysteine and phenylalanine, the CDR3 comprises 15 residues. Solely the CDR3 DNA is kept, with 45 bases framed from the first base. What the study reported, not specific to this receptor: Clones residing in the tumor, which were often undetectable in blood before treatment, expanded quickly after pembrolizumab and then contracted, generally before radiologic responses.

This clone has only one observation. This receptor's antigen is unknown. Base-call qualities are not available, and no considerably larger clone is one nucleotide away. The time point label on this specimen signifies: peripheral blood 12 weeks after first pembrolizumab dose. Mismatch repair deficiency in every enrolled patient was established by polymerase chain reaction or immunohistochemistry. TCR sequencing was performed for three patients who responded to pembrolizumab therapy. The phase II trial prospectively tested pembrolizumab PD-1 blockade in advanced mismatch repair-deficient cancers regardless of tissue of origin. Peripheral blood T cell samples were collected serially, before PD-1 blockade began and at several time points afterward. Blood sampling times were reported as weeks after the first pembrolizumab dose.

Material: peripheral blood, obtained 12 weeks after starting pembrolizumab. The rearranged segments are TRBV29-1 and TRBJ2-1; 7 bases in the junction line up with TRBD1. The TCR sequence derives from an adult with mismatch repair-deficient cancer. The DNA is as follows: TGCAGCGTTGAAGGAGGGGGCAGCTCCTACAATGAGCAGTTCTTC. This gives the protein CSVEGGGSSYNEQFF.